The 15 T cell receptor beta chains presented below share a single source sample, sequenced in a study of blood T cell repertoires in COVID-19. Produced via immunoSEQ multiplex PCR; TCRdb's table is partial and in-frame only. This table has under 250,000 clones, 86% appearing once. Sample: peripheral blood. Source of these receptors: a man over 45 with COVID-19, enrolled during active disease.

This clone was seen more than once but under ten times. The chain carries TRBV18 and TRBJ2-7; a possible D gene is TRBD2 (5 bases). The CDR3 spans 15 residues. CDR1 and CDR2 from the germline V gene are KGHSH and LQKENI. Trimming shortened V by 5 bases and J by 0 bases, and 14 bases separated the two germline ends. CDR3 in amino acids: CASSSPGSSSYEQYF. As DNA, the CDR3 is TGTGCCAGCTCAAGTCCGGGATCCTCCTCCTACGAGCAGTACTTC.

The rearrangement joins TRBV2 to TRBJ1-4; 8 nucleotides line up with TRBD1. Trimming at V came to 7 bases and at J to 6 bases, leaving 7 bases not matched to a gene. CDR3 size: 14 residues. Germline CDR1 SNHLY, CDR2 FYNNEI. The CDR3 DNA sequence: TGTGCCAGCACCCGTGACAGGGGTTATGAAAAACTGTTTTTT. It specifies CASTRDRGYEKLFF.

The chain is built from TRBV28 and TRBJ1-2; maybe TRBD1 (6 bases). Trimming stripped 10 bases from V and 4 bases from J, with 16 bases between. The germline V gene has CDR1 MDHEN and CDR2 SYDVKM. This CDR3 has 13 residues. The CDR3 DNA follows: TGTGCCACCGTCGGGGGGCCTTCCTATGGCTACACCTTC. It specifies CATVGGPSYGYTF.

This clone was counted once. Distinct nucleotide sequences in the sample also encode this CDR3. The rearrangement links TRBV19 to TRBJ2-7, with 7 bases that match TRBD1. The length of the CDR3 is 12 residues. After removal of 8 bases from V and 3 bases from J, the junction contained 4 bases not matched to a gene. The germline CDR1 and CDR2 sequences are LNHDA and SQIVND (reference sequence). The CDR3 region is CASRTGDYEQYF. The CDR3 DNA is TGTGCCAGTCGTACAGGGGACTACGAGCAGTACTTC.

The V and J genes are TRBV6-5 and TRBJ2-7; 7 positions match TRBD2. This CDR3 contains 15 residues. Unmatched junction bases numbered 10, after V lost 7 bases and J lost 1 base. CDR1 and CDR2 from the germline V gene are MNHEY and SVGAGI. The CDR3 nucleotides are TGTGCCAGCACCTTAACGCACGGGGGGTCCTACGAGCAGTACTTC. Its protein is CASTLTHGGSYEQYF.

The chain combines TRBV20-1 with TRBJ2-5; tentative D call: TRBD1 (6 bases). Germline V gives CDR1 DFQATT, CDR2 SNEGSKA (reference sequence). This CDR3 is built from 14 residues. V lost 3 bases to trimming and J lost 2 bases, with 13 bases between them. The CDR3: CSASLGAGQETQYF. The DNA of the CDR3 is TGCAGTGCTAGTCTGGGGGCCGGGCAAGAGACCCAGTACTTC.

About this clone itself: This sample also contains other DNA sequences that code for the same CDR3. The chain couples TRBV19 to TRBJ2-1; 8 bases map to TRBD1. The germline V gene encodes CDR1 LNHDA and CDR2 SQIVND (reference sequence). The CDR3 contains 15 residues. The V segment lost 5 bases and the J segment 1 base; nucleotides outside the gene matches: 4. The DNA of the CDR3 is TGTGCCAGTAGTCCAGGACAGGGTTCCTACAATGAGCAGTTCTTC. Protein: CASSPGQGSYNEQFF.

The chain carries TRBV4-1 and TRBJ2-7; perhaps TRBD1 as D (6 bases). The ends were cut back, 2 bases at V and 3 bases at J, with 14 bases in the middle. Germline V CDR1 and CDR2: MGHRA, YSYEKL. This CDR3 contains 15 residues. This chain's CDR3 is CASSQRDIRNYEQYF. CDR3 sequence (DNA): TGCGCCAGCAGCCAAAGGGACATAAGGAACTACGAGCAGTACTTC.

This clone was detected a few times. V is TRBV11-2 and J is TRBJ2-7; 8 bases align to TRBD2. J was trimmed by 0 bases and V by 1 base; bases with no gene match: 8. The CDR3 is 17 residues long. Germline CDR1 reads SGHAT; CDR2 reads FQNNGV. The chain's CDR3 is CASSLGWRTSLSYEQYF. The CDR3 nucleotides read TGTGCCAGCAGCTTAGGGTGGAGGACTAGCCTCTCCTACGAGCAGTACTTC.

The chain carries TRBV28 and TRBJ1-6, with D perhaps TRBD1 (5 bases). V was clipped by 6 bases and J by 4 bases, with 7 bases between them. Germline values: CDR1 MDHEN, CDR2 SYDVKM. The CDR3 contains 13 residues. The CDR3 DNA is TGTGCCAGCAGGGCAGGGTATAATTCACCCCTCCACTTT. It specifies CASRAGYNSPLHF.

The rearrangement links TRBV30 to TRBJ1-2; possibly TRBD1 for D (5 bases). CDR3 size: 16 residues. V lost 7 bases to trimming and J lost 4 bases, with 25 bases between them. The germline gives CDR1 GTSNPN, CDR2 SVGIG (reference sequence). Written as DNA, the CDR3 is TGTGCCTTGGAGTCTAAGGGAACAGGCGGCACCTATGGCTACACCTTC. Its translation is CALESKGTGGTYGYTF.

The V gene is TRBV14, the J gene TRBJ2-1; 12 nucleotides match TRBD2. V dropped 1 base and J dropped 7; count of bases not matched to a gene: 5. Per the germline V gene, CDR1 is SGHDN and CDR2 is FVKESK. The CDR3 sequence is 16 residues long. The chain's CDR3 is CASSQVIGLAGNEQFF. CDR3 sequence (DNA): TGTGCCAGCAGCCAAGTAATAGGACTAGCGGGAAATGAGCAGTTCTTC.

This clone came up once. The chain couples TRBV5-4 to TRBJ1-4; D call uncertain. The CDR3 has 14 residues. CDR1 is SGHNT and CDR2 is YYREEE in the germline V gene (reference sequence). V lost 2 bases and J lost 0, with 5 bases in between. The CDR3 region is CASSFRATNEKLFF. CDR3 sequence (DNA): TGTGCCAGCAGCTTCCGTGCAACTAATGAAAAACTGTTTTTT. The full variable domain, its missing parts supplied by reference TRBV5-4 and TRBJ1-4, is ETGVTQSPTHLIKTRGQQVTLRCSSQSGHNTVSWYQQALGQGPQFIFQYYREEENGRGNFPPRFSGLQFPNYSSELNVNALELDDSALYLCASSFRATNEKLFFGSGTQLSVL.

This clone was recorded a few times. This sequence joins TRBV24-1 and TRBJ2-7, with unresolved D. The CDR3 is 13 amino acids. CDR1 is KGHDR and CDR2 is SFDVKD in the germline V gene. Deletions cut 5 bases from V and 3 bases from J, with 10 bases between. The CDR3 here is CATSGQAVYEQYF. As DNA, the CDR3 is TGTGCCACCAGTGGTCAGGCAGTCTACGAGCAGTACTTC.

This clone was seen just once. This chain connects TRBV6-2 or TRBV6-3 to TRBJ2-6; 7 positions match TRBD1. Germline V lookup: CDR1 MNHEY, CDR2 SVGEGT. CDR3 length: 18 amino acids. Trimming took 5 bases from V and 2 from J; bases not matched to a gene: 12. Here the CDR3 reads CASSPNPPGTAGANVLTF. The CDR3 nucleotides read TGTGCCAGCAGTCCCAATCCCCCCGGGACAGCTGGGGCCAACGTCCTGACTTTC.